The 5 T cell receptor beta chains reported below all come from one sample, sequenced in a study of shared clonotypes between healthy human individuals. Profiled with immunoSEQ multiplex PCR; TCRdb holds only in-frame clones, not every one. The sample includes more than 500,000 clones, approximately 95% of them seen just once. The sequencing input was naive CD4+ T cells sorted from blood. Subset here: CD45RA+ positively selected. The receptors shown here come from a woman aged 30 to 39 in good health.

CDR3 sequence reads: CASSLSGTAPRETQYF. The DNA of the CDR3 is TGCGCCAGCAGCCTTAGTGGGACAGCCCCGAGGGAGACCCAGTACTTC. V and J are TRBV5-1 and TRBJ2-5; TRBD1 agrees at 7 bases. The CDR3 runs 16 residues. CDR1 is SGHRS and CDR2 is YFSETQ in the germline V gene. Trimming cost V 4 bases and J 5 bases; bases outside gene matches: 14.

The chain uses TRBV7-3 and TRBJ2-7, with D possibly TRBD2 on 5 matching bases. From germline, CDR1 is SGHTA and CDR2 FQGTGA. The CDR3 length is 15 residues. V shed 2 bases and J shed 2 bases, with 13 bases lying between them. The CDR3 bases are TGTGCCAGCAGCTTACTCGGCGGGCGCGCCTACGAGCAGTACTTC. Protein sequence: CASSLLGGRAYEQYF. Using reference TRBV7-3 and TRBJ2-7 for the parts outside the CDR3, the full variable domain is GAGVSQTPSNKVTEKGKYVELRCDPISGHTALYWYRQSLGQGPEFLIYFQGTGAADDSGLPNDRFFAVRPEGSVSTLKIQRTERGDSAVYLCASSLLGGRAYEQYFGPGTRLTVT.

V gene TRBV6-1 combines with J gene TRBJ2-7; the D is unclear. Between the trimmed V and J ends, which lost 5 bases and 0 bases, there was a span of 8 bases. The CDR3 consists of 13 residues. Germline values: CDR1 MNHNS, CDR2 SASEGT. The CDR3 is CASSNSHSYEQYF. The DNA of the CDR3 is TGTGCCAGCAGTAACAGCCACTCCTACGAGCAGTACTTC.

This clone was seen only a few times. The rearrangement uses TRBV30 and TRBJ2-2; no reliable D call. The V gene's germline CDR1 is GTSNPN and CDR2 SVGIG (reference sequence). Trimming left V 0 bases short and J 2 bases short, with 7 bases between. CDR3 size: 14 residues. The CDR3 here is CAWSVRHNTGELFF. The CDR3 DNA follows: TGTGCCTGGAGTGTGAGACACAACACCGGGGAGCTGTTTTTT.

The chain uses TRBV6-6 and TRBJ2-7; 7 bases agree with TRBD2. Trimming at V came to 3 bases and at J to 3 bases, leaving 8 bases not matched to a gene. In germline, CDR1 is MNHNY, CDR2 SVGAGI (reference sequence). There are 15 residues in the CDR3. The chain's CDR3 is CASSYLLAEHYEQYF. CDR3 DNA sequence: TGTGCCAGCAGTTATCTTCTAGCGGAGCACTACGAGCAGTACTTC.